This T cell receptor beta chain was obtained from a study of CD8+CD57+ T cells in acquired aplastic anemia. This clonotype appeared many times. Both TCR beta VDJ combination and CDR3 sequence profiling were carried out. Genomic DNA was the template for this profiling. TCRdb reanalysed the reads using MiXCR and keeps one entry per CDR3 protein. Here the sample spans about 160,000 distinct CDR3 sequences, 40% to 60% being singletons. The CDR3 sequence is 15 residues long. V lost 7 bases and J 3 bases, leaving 21 bases between the germline ends. CDR1 and CDR2 (germline): SQVTM, ANQGSEA. By flow cytometry, patients selected for sequencing had shown an expansion of CD8+CD57+ cells. Among the patients, none had received any therapy at the time of blood sampling.

The chain recombines TRBV29-1 with TRBJ1-2; TRBD1 is a possible D gene (5 bases). Material: sorted CD4+, CD8+, or CD8+CD57+ T cells (not recorded which) from PBMCs. The source of this sequence is a human donor with aplastic anemia. The CDR3 loop reads CSGWGGSGGDYGYTF. The CDR3 nucleotides are TGCAGCGGATGGGGGGGATCCGGCGGGGACTATGGCTACACCTTC. The whole variable domain, filled in from reference TRBV29-1 and TRBJ1-2, reads SAVISQKPSRDICQRGTSLTIQCQVDSQVTMMFWYRQQPGQSLTLIATANQGSEATYESGFVIDKFPISRPNLTFSTLTVSNMSPEDSSIYLCSGWGGSGGDYGYTFGSGTRLTVV.